The 2 T cell receptor beta chains given below trace back to one sample, sequenced in a study of blood T cells in healthy people across ages. A sample-barcoded 5' primer and a J-beta primer mix were used in a second PCR of about 7 to 12 cycles. TCRdb independently ran MiXCR on the 5' RACE reads; one entry per CDR3 protein. The table has hundreds of thousands of distinct CDR3 sequences, 56% seen once; the top ten hold 20% to 30%. The sample consisted of blood. The receptors stem from a man in his forties or fifties in good health.

This chain connects TRBV28 to TRBJ2-3, with D tentatively TRBD1 or TRBD2 (5 bases each). V lost 2 bases and J 2 bases, leaving 14 bases between the germline ends. The CDR3 contains 16 residues. Germline V lookup: CDR1 MDHEN, CDR2 SYDVKM. In DNA form, the CDR3 reads TGTGCCAGCAGTTTACGGGGCCTTCCCTTCACAGATACGCAGTATTTT. It encodes CASSLRGLPFTDTQYF.

The J gene is TRBJ2-1, the V gene TRBV4-2, with TRBD2 identical over 7 bases. This CDR3 region has 16 residues. The germline CDR1 and CDR2 sequences are LGHNA and YNFKEQ. Trimming at V came to 1 base and at J to 3 bases, leaving 6 bases not matched to a gene. CDR3: CASSQAGLADYNEQFF. The CDR3 DNA follows: TGTGCCAGCAGCCAAGCCGGGCTAGCGGACTACAATGAGCAGTTCTTC.